The 7 T cell receptor beta chains below all came from one sample that was sequenced in a study of shared clonotypes between healthy human individuals. Profiling relied on immunoSEQ multiplex PCR, and the TCRdb table lists in-frame clones only, not all of them. The sample shows approximately 2,300,000 clones, 80% to 95% of them seen only once. Source material: naive CD4+ T cells from PBMCs. Subset reported: CD45RA+ positively selected. Receptors originate from a man younger than 35 in good health. Some clones in this sample may be carry-over from other donors' samples.

The J gene is TRBJ2-5, the V gene TRBV29-1; D perhaps matches TRBD2 (5 bases). Trimming removed 7 bases at V and 5 bases at J, with 14 bases between. CDR1 and CDR2 from the germline V gene are SQVTM and ANQGSEA. The CDR3 consists of 12 residues. The CDR3 nucleotides read TGCAGCGGTTACAGAGGAGGTGAGACCCAGTACTTC. It yields the protein CSGYRGGETQYF.

This sequence joins TRBV5-1 and TRBJ2-7, with D perhaps TRBD1 (6 bases). V dropped 4 bases and J dropped 3 bases, with 26 bases sitting between them. Germline lookup yields CDR1 SGHRS and CDR2 YFSETQ. The CDR3 has 18 amino acids. The CDR3 coding sequence is TGCGCCAGCAGCCCCAGCGACAACCGAGGGACACCATACTACGAGCAGTACTTC. Translated, it gives CASSPSDNRGTPYYEQYF.

Note on this clone: Other nucleotide sequences from this sample produce the same CDR3. The CDR3 sequence is CASSLLADTQYF. The CDR3 DNA sequence: TGTGCCAGCAGCTTACTAGCAGATACGCAGTATTTT. The chain couples TRBV7-3 to TRBJ2-3; D is uncertain. In germline, CDR1 is SGHTA, CDR2 FQGTGA. The germline V and J ends were trimmed by 2 bases and 4 bases, with 4 bases remaining between them. The length of the CDR3 is 12 residues. Based on the CDR3 plus reference TRBV7-3 and TRBJ2-3, the full variable domain is GAGVSQTPSNKVTEKGKYVELRCDPISGHTALYWYRQSLGQGPEFLIYFQGTGAADDSGLPNDRFFAVRPEGSVSTLKIQRTERGDSAVYLCASSLLADTQYFGPGTRLTVL.

The chain recombines TRBV5-1 with TRBJ1-3; D is undetermined. V lost 0 bases to trimming and J lost 4 bases, with 14 bases between them. Germline loops: CDR1 SGHRS, CDR2 YFSETQ. This CDR3 comprises 16 residues. The CDR3 reads CASSLDALGSGNTIYF. In DNA form, the CDR3 reads TGCGCCAGCAGCTTGGACGCCCTGGGGAGCGGAAACACCATATATTTT.

This chain uses TRBV28 with TRBJ1-1; the D is unclear. The CDR3 runs to 14 residues. CDR1 MDHEN and CDR2 SYDVKM come from the germline V gene. Trimming cost V 2 bases and J 0 bases, with 7 bases left between them. Here the CDR3 reads CASSLTTMNTEAFF. Here the CDR3 DNA reads TGTGCCAGCAGTTTAACCACCATGAACACTGAAGCTTTCTTT.

The rearrangement joins TRBV6-6 to TRBJ1-2; perhaps TRBD1 as D (5 bases). Trimming took off 7 bases at V and 8 bases at J, with 14 bases between the two ends. This CDR3 contains 12 residues. The germline CDR1 and CDR2 sequences are MNHNY and SVGAGI (reference sequence). CDR3 region: CASTYGGNGYTF. The CDR3, as DNA: TGTGCCAGCACCTACGGGGGGAACGGCTACACCTTC.

V gene TRBV21-1 combines with J gene TRBJ2-7. TRBV21-1 is a pseudogene locus. CDR3 size: 16 residues. This CDR3 reads CASPTHPRSGTYEQYF. The CDR3 DNA reads as TGTGCCAGCCCGACCCATCCCCGGTCCGGAACCTACGAGCAGTACTTC.